This TCR beta chain came from a study of blood T cell repertoires in COVID-19. Source study methods: Reference gene primer amplification gave nucleated cell count estimates. Sequencing used immunoSEQ multiplex PCR; TCRdb keeps in-frame clones, though not all of them. From that table come the V and J calls and clone size; the DNA was used to work out D and trimming. Seen here are about 75,000 clones, about nine tenths observed once, and the top ten hold about 7.1%. Germline CDR1 MNHNY, CDR2 SVGAGI (reference sequence). The CDR3 is 14 amino acids. Trimming at V came to 3 bases and at J to 8 bases, leaving 8 bases not matched to a gene.

V usage is TRBV6-6 and J usage is TRBJ2-3; 7 nucleotides line up with TRBD2. The sequence came from a human donor in a cohort sampled during active COVID-19. Sequencing was performed on peripheral blood. CDR3 in DNA: TGTGCCAGCAGTTATGGGTTAGCGGGTCGTACGCAGTATTTT. Its protein is CASSYGLAGRTQYF.